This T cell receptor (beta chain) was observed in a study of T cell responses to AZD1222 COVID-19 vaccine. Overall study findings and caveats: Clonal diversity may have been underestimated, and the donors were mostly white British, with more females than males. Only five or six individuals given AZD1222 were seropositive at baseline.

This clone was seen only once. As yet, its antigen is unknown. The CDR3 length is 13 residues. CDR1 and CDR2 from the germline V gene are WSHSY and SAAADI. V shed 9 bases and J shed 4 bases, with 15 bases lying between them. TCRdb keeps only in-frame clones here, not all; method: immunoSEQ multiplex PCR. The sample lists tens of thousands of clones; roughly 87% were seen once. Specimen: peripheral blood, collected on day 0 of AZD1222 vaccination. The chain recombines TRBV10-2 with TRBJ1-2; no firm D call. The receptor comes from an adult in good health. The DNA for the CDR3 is TGCGCCAGTTGGGGAAACGGCTTCTATGGCTACACCTTC. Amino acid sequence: CASWGNGFYGYTF.